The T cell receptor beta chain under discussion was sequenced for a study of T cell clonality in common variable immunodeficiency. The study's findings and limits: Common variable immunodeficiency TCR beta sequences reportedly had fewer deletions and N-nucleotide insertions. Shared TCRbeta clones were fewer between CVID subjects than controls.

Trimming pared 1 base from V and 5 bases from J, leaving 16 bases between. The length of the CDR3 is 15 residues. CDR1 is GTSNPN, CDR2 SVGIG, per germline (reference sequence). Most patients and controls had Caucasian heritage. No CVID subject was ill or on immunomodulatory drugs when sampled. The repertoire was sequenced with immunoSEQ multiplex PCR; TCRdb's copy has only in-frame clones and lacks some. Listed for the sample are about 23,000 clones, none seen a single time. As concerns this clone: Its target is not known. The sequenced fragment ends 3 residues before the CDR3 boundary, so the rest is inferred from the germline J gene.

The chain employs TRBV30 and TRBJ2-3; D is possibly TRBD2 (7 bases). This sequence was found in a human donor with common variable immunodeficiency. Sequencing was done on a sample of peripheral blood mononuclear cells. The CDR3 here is CAWSGGRGPRDTQYF. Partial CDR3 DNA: TGTGCCTGGAGTGGAGGGCGGGGGCCGCGAGATACG.